This T cell receptor (beta chain) was recorded in a study of T cell changes during pregnancy in multiple sclerosis. In its sample, this clone was seen once. Clones were sequenced by immunoSEQ multiplex PCR, and TCRdb holds only the in-frame ones, with some missing. The sample lists around 33,000 clones; 85% to 90% were seen once. The TCR originated in a female donor with multiple sclerosis, enrolled in a pregnancy study. Material: CD8+ T cells from peripheral blood mononuclear cells, obtained before pregnancy.

The CDR3 region has the DNA TGTGCCAGCAGTGCCCTAGGACAGGTCTACGAGCAGTACTTC. As protein: CASSALGQVYEQYF. The V gene is TRBV6-4, the J gene TRBJ2-7; 7 bases are a match to TRBD1. V gave up 4 bases and J gave up 3 bases; unmatched junction bases: 6. In germline, CDR1 is MRHNA, CDR2 SNTAGT. The CDR3 extends over 14 amino acids.